A selection of T cell receptor beta chains follows, all from one sample in a study of T cells in Graves' hyperthyroidism and ophthalmopathy. TCRdb reprocessed the multiplex PCR reads with MiXCR, giving one entry per CDR3 protein. Here the sample spans 75,000 to 100,000 distinct CDR3 sequences, around 50% being singletons. Sequencing was performed on blood. The receptors originated from a woman in her thirties or forties with Graves' hyperthyroidism. Each CDR3 is given with its conserved first and last residue. Each record gives: clone size, D gene, J gene, CDR3 length, V gene, CDR3 protein, CDR3 DNA. The D gene is left open where the match is weak. Clone sizes are given selectively: once, few, many, or a class where the clone is expanded.

clone_size: .
d_call: TRBD2
j_call: TRBJ2-5
cdr3_length: 14
v_call: TRBV29-1
cdr3_aa: CSVGTGTTEEIQYF
cdr3_nt: TGCAGCGTTGGAACCGGGACTACCGAAGAGATCCAGTACTTC

clone_size: .
d_call: .
j_call: TRBJ1-1
cdr3_length: 11
v_call: TRBV7-2
cdr3_aa: CASSPLAGAFF
cdr3_nt: TGTGCCAGCAGTCCCCTAGCGGGAGCTTTCTTT

clone_size: .
d_call: TRBD1
j_call: TRBJ1-2
cdr3_length: 13
v_call: TRBV20-1
cdr3_aa: CSARAGQGKGYTF
cdr3_nt: TGCAGTGCTAGGGCTGGACAGGGAAAAGGCTACACCTTC

clone_size: few
d_call: .
j_call: TRBJ2-3
cdr3_length: 15
v_call: TRBV7-8
cdr3_aa: CASSLGLMRTDTQYF
cdr3_nt: TGTGCCAGCAGCTTGGGGCTGATGAGGACAGATACGCAGTATTTT

clone_size: once
d_call: TRBD1
j_call: TRBJ2-5
cdr3_length: 15
v_call: TRBV6-5
cdr3_aa: CASSEEGQGAETQYF
cdr3_nt: TGTGCCAGCAGTGAAGAGGGACAGGGGGCTGAGACCCAGTACTTC

clone_size: .
d_call: TRBD1
j_call: TRBJ2-7
cdr3_length: 14
v_call: TRBV5-5
cdr3_aa: CASQPGQSSYEQCF
cdr3_nt: TGTGCCAGCCAGCCGGGACAGTCGAGCTACGAGCAGTGCTTC

clone_size: many
d_call: TRBD2
j_call: TRBJ2-2
cdr3_length: 16
v_call: TRBV6-5
cdr3_aa: CASSEIRASGTGELFF
cdr3_nt: TGTGCCAGCAGTGAAATCCGGGCTAGCGGCACCGGGGAGCTGTTTTTT

clone_size: many
d_call: TRBD2
j_call: TRBJ2-7
cdr3_length: 15
v_call: TRBV7-2
cdr3_aa: CASSLLREGSYEQYF
cdr3_nt: TGTGCCAGCAGCTTATTGCGGGAGGGCTCCTACGAGCAGTACTTC

clone_size: many
d_call: .
j_call: TRBJ2-7
cdr3_length: 13
v_call: TRBV20-1
cdr3_aa: CSAGTGLDYEQYF
cdr3_nt: TGCAGTGCTGGGACGGGATTGGACTACGAGCAGTACTTC

clone_size: many
d_call: .
j_call: TRBJ2-5
cdr3_length: 12
v_call: TRBV12-3/TRBV12-4
cdr3_aa: CASSFLAQTQYF
cdr3_nt: TGTGCCAGCAGTTTCCTGGCCCAGACCCAGTACTTC

clone_size: many
d_call: .
j_call: TRBJ2-5
cdr3_length: 14
v_call: TRBV12-3/TRBV12-4
cdr3_aa: CASSPYGIGETQYF
cdr3_nt: TGTGCCAGCAGTCCGTACGGGATAGGAGAGACCCAGTACTTC

clone_size: many
d_call: .
j_call: TRBJ1-5
cdr3_length: 15
v_call: TRBV5-8
cdr3_aa: CASSFSRGDGQPQHF
cdr3_nt: TGTGCCAGCAGCTTTTCACGGGGCGATGGGCAGCCCCAGCATTTT

clone_size: .
d_call: TRBD1
j_call: TRBJ2-7
cdr3_length: 12
v_call: TRBV20-1
cdr3_aa: CSATQGAAEQYF
cdr3_nt: TGCAGTGCTACACAGGGGGCGGCGGAGCAGTACTTC

clone_size: many
d_call: .
j_call: TRBJ1-2
cdr3_length: 18
v_call: TRBV7-2
cdr3_aa: CASSFYICSASRSYGYTF
cdr3_nt: .

clone_size: .
d_call: .
j_call: TRBJ1-2
cdr3_length: 14
v_call: TRBV11-2
cdr3_aa: CASSLARTSDGYTF
cdr3_nt: TGTGCCAGCAGCTTAGCCCGGACCTCCGATGGCTACACCTTC

clone_size: many
d_call: TRBD1
j_call: TRBJ2-2
cdr3_length: 14
v_call: TRBV15
cdr3_aa: CATAETGGYGELFF
cdr3_nt: TGTGCCACGGCCGAGACAGGGGGGTACGGGGAGCTGTTTTTT

clone_size: many
d_call: .
j_call: TRBJ1-1
cdr3_length: 14
v_call: TRBV13
cdr3_aa: CASSLEGGDTEAFF
cdr3_nt: TGTGCCAGCAGCTTAGAGGGGGGGGACACTGAAGCTTTCTTT

clone_size: .
d_call: TRBD1
j_call: TRBJ2-7
cdr3_length: 15
v_call: TRBV12-3/TRBV12-4
cdr3_aa: CASSKTGVSSYEQYF
cdr3_nt: TGTGCCAGCAGCAAAACAGGGGTTTCCTCCTACGAGCAGTACTTC

clone_size: many
d_call: .
j_call: TRBJ2-2
cdr3_length: 14
v_call: TRBV15
cdr3_aa: CATSSFIETGELFF
cdr3_nt: TGTGCCACCAGCAGCTTCATAGAAACCGGGGAGCTGTTTTTT

clone_size: .
d_call: .
j_call: TRBJ1-5
cdr3_length: 13
v_call: TRBV4-1
cdr3_aa: CASSGFRHETQHF
cdr3_nt: TGTGCCAGCAGTGGATTCCGCCATGAGACCCAGCATTTT

clone_size: .
d_call: TRBD2
j_call: TRBJ2-3
cdr3_length: 16
v_call: TRBV9
cdr3_aa: CASSVAGREGKDTQYF
cdr3_nt: TGTGCCAGCAGCGTAGCAGGACGGGAGGGTAAAGATACGCAGTATTTT

clone_size: many
d_call: .
j_call: TRBJ1-4
cdr3_length: 15
v_call: TRBV7-9
cdr3_aa: CASVGRGHPNEKLFF
cdr3_nt: TGTGCCAGCGTCGGCCGGGGACACCCTAATGAAAAACTGTTTTTT

clone_size: .
d_call: TRBD2
j_call: TRBJ2-5
cdr3_length: 14
v_call: TRBV29-1
cdr3_aa: CSVTSGATQETPYF
cdr3_nt: TGCAGCGTTACTAGCGGGGCAACCCAAGAGACCCCGTACTTC

clone_size: many
d_call: .
j_call: TRBJ1-5
cdr3_length: 17
v_call: TRBV7-8
cdr3_aa: CASSLGSGGSSNQPQHF
cdr3_nt: TGTGCCAGCAGCTTAGGTTCCGGGGGGAGTAGCAATCAGCCCCAGCATTTT

clone_size: .
d_call: .
j_call: TRBJ2-7
cdr3_length: 18
v_call: TRBV20-1
cdr3_aa: CSARSPIVDDLGDYEQYF
cdr3_nt: TGCAGTGCTAGGTCGCCAATAGTTGACGACCTAGGGGATTACGAGCAGTACTTC

clone_size: .
d_call: .
j_call: TRBJ2-2
cdr3_length: 16
v_call: TRBV11-1
cdr3_aa: CASSLAQVLGVGELFF
cdr3_nt: TGTGCCAGCAGCTTAGCTCAAGTCTTGGGAGTCGGGGAGCTGTTTTTT

clone_size: once
d_call: .
j_call: TRBJ1-5
cdr3_length: 13
v_call: TRBV7-2
cdr3_aa: CASSWGDEQPRHF
cdr3_nt: TGTGCCAGCAGCTGGGGCGATGAACAGCCCCGGCACTTT

clone_size: .
d_call: .
j_call: TRBJ1-2
cdr3_length: 11
v_call: TRBV29-1
cdr3_aa: CSKDTNYGYTF
cdr3_nt: TGCAGCAAGGACACAAACTATGGCTACACCTTC

clone_size: .
d_call: .
j_call: TRBJ2-5
cdr3_length: 10
v_call: TRBV29-1
cdr3_aa: CSVAGETQYF
cdr3_nt: TGCAGCGTGGCCGGAGAGACCCAGTACTTT

clone_size: .
d_call: .
j_call: TRBJ1-1
cdr3_length: 14
v_call: TRBV20-1
cdr3_aa: CSASPRTGNTEAFF
cdr3_nt: TGCAGTGCTAGCCCTAGGACGGGAAACACTGAAGCTTTCTTT

clone_size: many
d_call: TRBD1
j_call: TRBJ1-1
cdr3_length: 15
v_call: TRBV6-5
cdr3_aa: CASTSPTGVNTEAFF
cdr3_nt: TGTGCCAGCACTTCCCCGACAGGGGTGAACACTGAAGCTTTCTTT

clone_size: .
d_call: .
j_call: TRBJ1-5
cdr3_length: 14
v_call: TRBV7-2
cdr3_aa: CASSLERTHGTQHF
cdr3_nt: TGTGCCAGCAGCTTAGAGCGGACCCACGGGACCCAGCATTTT

clone_size: .
d_call: .
j_call: TRBJ1-1
cdr3_length: 15
v_call: TRBV19
cdr3_aa: CASRRSGEGNTEAFF
cdr3_nt: TGTGCCAGTAGACGGTCAGGGGAGGGGAACACTGAAGCTTTCTTT

clone_size: .
d_call: .
j_call: TRBJ1-1
cdr3_length: 15
v_call: TRBV4-1
cdr3_aa: CASSQDGYEDAEAFF
cdr3_nt: TGCGCCAGCAGCCAAGATGGGTACGAGGACGCTGAAGCTTTCTTT

clone_size: many
d_call: TRBD2
j_call: TRBJ2-1
cdr3_length: 16
v_call: TRBV7-9
cdr3_aa: CASSLTPSGRAHEQFF
cdr3_nt: TGTGCCAGCAGCTTAACGCCTAGCGGGAGGGCCCATGAGCAGTTCTTC

clone_size: .
d_call: TRBD1
j_call: TRBJ1-2
cdr3_length: 14
v_call: TRBV7-2
cdr3_aa: CASSLASGGAGYTF
cdr3_nt: TGTGCCAGCAGCTTAGCTTCAGGGGGTGCTGGCTACACCTTC

clone_size: .
d_call: TRBD1
j_call: TRBJ1-2
cdr3_length: 14
v_call: TRBV7-3
cdr3_aa: CASRRTGGAGGYTF
cdr3_nt: TGTGCCAGCAGACGGACAGGGGGCGCGGGTGGCTACACCTTC

clone_size: few
d_call: .
j_call: TRBJ1-1
cdr3_length: 12
v_call: TRBV29-1
cdr3_aa: CSLRGDNTEAFF
cdr3_nt: TGCAGCTTGAGGGGTGACAACACTGAAGCTTTCTTT

clone_size: many
d_call: .
j_call: TRBJ1-1
cdr3_length: 13
v_call: TRBV29-1
cdr3_aa: CRVQTQGVTEAFF
cdr3_nt: TGCAGAGTCCAAACACAGGGTGTAACTGAAGCTTTCTTT

clone_size: many
d_call: TRBD1
j_call: TRBJ1-2
cdr3_length: 11
v_call: TRBV2
cdr3_aa: CARGTVSGYTF
cdr3_nt: TGTGCCAGGGGGACAGTCTCTGGCTACACCTTC

clone_size: many
d_call: .
j_call: TRBJ1-3
cdr3_length: 12
v_call: TRBV6-5
cdr3_aa: CASIGAGNTIYF
cdr3_nt: TGTGCCAGCATAGGGGCTGGAAACACCATATATTTT

clone_size: .
d_call: .
j_call: TRBJ1-2
cdr3_length: 15
v_call: TRBV15
cdr3_aa: CATSTPQGRSYGYTF
cdr3_nt: TGTGCCACCAGCACCCCTCAGGGAAGGAGCTATGGCTACACCTTC